Listed here is a single T cell receptor (beta chain). Only in-frame clones appear in the TCRdb table, and some are missing; sequencing was by immunoSEQ multiplex PCR. The table has 200,000 to 250,000 clones, roughly 86% seen once. The data were obtained in a study of blood T cell repertoires in COVID-19. The germline V gene has CDR1 MDHEN and CDR2 SYDVKM. CDR3 length: 14 amino acids. V lost 8 bases and J lost 7; bases outside the gene matches: 7. V gene TRBV28 combines with J gene TRBJ1-4; TRBD1 agrees at 10 bases. Sequenced input: peripheral blood. This TCR came from a woman aged 45-60 years with active or convalescent COVID-19. In DNA form, the CDR3 reads TGTGCCAGCGGCCTGGGGACAGGGGCTGAAAAACTGTTTTTT. Encoded protein: CASGLGTGAEKLFF.